The 5 T cell receptor beta chains reported below all come from one sample, sequenced in a study of blood T cells in healthy people across ages (dated by TCRdb to between 2015 and 2017). The library came from 5' RACE. Sequenced using an Illumina HiSeq 2500. A second PCR of roughly 7 to 12 cycles was performed with a sample-barcoded 5' primer and a J-beta primer mix. TCRdb ran its own pipeline on the public reads, namely fastp trimming at Q25 and MiXCR clone calling, and kept in-frame beta chains. Rows with one shared CDR3 protein collapse into an entry with the most common genes and DNA. This sample is represented by approximately 800,000 distinct CDR3 sequences; around 36% of them were singletons. Jointly, the top ten make up roughly 13% of the sample. The source material was blood. These receptors were taken from a man in his late teens or twenties in good health.

There are a few counts of this clonotype. The chain is built from TRBV7-2 and TRBJ2-5; a possible D gene is TRBD2 (7 bases). The CDR3 contains 14 residues. Trimming took off 0 bases at V and 9 bases at J, with 14 bases between the two ends. Germline values: CDR1 SGHTA, CDR2 FQGNSA. The CDR3 bases are TGTGCCAGCAGCTTAGCTACTAAAGGGGGGGCCCAGTACTTC. Protein: CASSLATKGGAQYF.

This chain links TRBV7-8 with TRBJ2-7; 7 positions agree with TRBD1. V dropped 6 bases and J dropped 3; count of bases not matched to a gene: 5. The CDR3 is 13 amino acids. Germline V gives CDR1 SGHVS, CDR2 FQNEAQ. In DNA, the CDR3 is TGTGCCAGCAGAAGGGCAGGGGGCTACGAGCAGTACTTC. Translating gives CASRRAGGYEQYF. The full variable domain, with the rest looked up from reference TRBV7-8 and TRBJ2-7, is GAGVSQSPRYKVAKRGQDVALRCDPISGHVSLFWYQQALGQGPEFLTYFQNEAQLDKSGLPSDRFFAERPEGSVSTLKIQRTQQEDSAVYLCASRRAGGYEQYFGPGTRLTVT.

This clonotype was picked up a small number of times. The rearrangement uses TRBV10-3 and TRBJ2-7; maybe TRBD2 (5 bases). CDR3 length equals 16 residues. Germline CDR1 reads ENHRY; CDR2 reads SYGVKD. Trimming took off 2 bases at V and 3 bases at J, with 17 bases between the two ends. CDR3 sequence (DNA): TGTGCCATCAGTGAGCGGGGAGTAGGATCTGACTACGAGCAGTACTTC. This codes for CAISERGVGSDYEQYF.

Remarks on this clonotype: With a much larger clone just one base away, this may be a read error. The chain has TRBV20-1 and TRBJ2-7; 8 nucleotides agree with TRBD1. CDR3 size: 12 residues. CDR1 DFQATT and CDR2 SNEGSKA come from the germline V gene (reference sequence). CDR3 DNA: TGCAGTGCTACGGACAGGGCGTACGAGGAGTACTTC. Protein: CSATDRAYEEYF.

The sample holds many counts of this clonotype. V gene TRBV12-3 or TRBV12-4 combines with J gene TRBJ1-1, with 7 bases matching TRBD1. The V and J ends lost 3 bases and 0 bases, in that order; junction bases with no gene match: 1. CDR3 length: 14 amino acids. The CDR3 protein is CASSLTGMNTEAFF. The CDR3, as DNA: TGTGCCAGCAGTTTGACAGGGATGAACACTGAAGCTTTCTTT.